This T cell receptor (beta chain) originates from a study of T-cell reconstitution after alpha-beta-depleted transplantation in children. In this sample, this clonotype turned up a few times. The target antigen is unknown. Study outcomes and limitations: T cells produced anew were the main source of T-cell counts and diversity one year after transplant.

Molecular barcoding with unique molecular identifiers was used for the TCRbeta library. TCRdb used MiXCR to reprocess the PCR reads, holding one entry per CDR3 protein. The sample lists 670,000 or so distinct CDR3 sequences, around 12% occurring once. V was pared by 1 base and J by 2 bases, with 12 bases between. CDR3 length: 15 amino acids. The germline CDR1 and CDR2 sequences are SGHRS and YFSETQ. The receptor's source is a girl aged 2 to 9 with congenital amegakaryocytic thrombocytopenia, due to receive a stem cell transplant. The J gene is TRBJ2-5, the V gene TRBV5-1; D gene unclear. The sample consisted of PBMCs, taken before TCRalphabeta/CD19-depleted stem cell transplant. Here the CDR3 DNA reads TGCGCCAGCAGCTTGTCTGGCTACCGACAAGAGACCCAGTACTTC. Translating gives CASSLSGYRQETQYF.